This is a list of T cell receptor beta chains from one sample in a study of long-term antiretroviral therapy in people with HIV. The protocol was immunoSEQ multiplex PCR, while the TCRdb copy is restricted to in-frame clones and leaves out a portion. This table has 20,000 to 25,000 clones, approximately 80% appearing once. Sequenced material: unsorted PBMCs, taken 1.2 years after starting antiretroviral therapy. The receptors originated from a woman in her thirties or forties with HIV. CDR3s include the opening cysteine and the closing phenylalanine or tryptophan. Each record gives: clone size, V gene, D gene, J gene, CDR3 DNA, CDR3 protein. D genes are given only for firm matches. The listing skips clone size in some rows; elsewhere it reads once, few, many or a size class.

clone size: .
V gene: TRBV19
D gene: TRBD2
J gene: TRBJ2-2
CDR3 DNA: TGTGCCGCGGCGCCGGGGCTAGCGGGACCTCCCGACACCGGGGAGCTGTTTTTT
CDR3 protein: CAAAPGLAGPPDTGELFF

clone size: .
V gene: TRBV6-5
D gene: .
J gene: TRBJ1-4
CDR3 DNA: TGTGCCAGCAGTGTTTTTAATACAGGGGAAAAACTGTTTTTT
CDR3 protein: CASSVFNTGEKLFF

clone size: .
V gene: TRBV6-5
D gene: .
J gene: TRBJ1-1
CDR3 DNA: TGTGCCAGCAGTTACGTGGCAGGGAACACTGAAGCTTTCTTT
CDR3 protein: CASSYVAGNTEAFF

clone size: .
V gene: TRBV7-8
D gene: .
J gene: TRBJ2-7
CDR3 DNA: TGTGCCAGCAGCTTAGCGCCAAACTACGAGCAGTACTTC
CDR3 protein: CASSLAPNYEQYF

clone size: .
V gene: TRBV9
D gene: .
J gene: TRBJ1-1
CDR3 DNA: TGTGCCAGCAGCGTTTTCCCTGAAGCTTTCTTT
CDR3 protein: CASSVFPEAFF

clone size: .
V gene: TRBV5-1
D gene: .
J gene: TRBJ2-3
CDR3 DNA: TGCGCCAGCAGCTTGACCGGGGATACAGATACGCAGTATTTT
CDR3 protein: CASSLTGDTDTQYF

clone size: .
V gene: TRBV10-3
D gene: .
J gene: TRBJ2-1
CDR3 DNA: TGTGCCATCAGTCCCGGCCCTGTCAATGAGCAGTTCTTC
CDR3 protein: CAISPGPVNEQFF

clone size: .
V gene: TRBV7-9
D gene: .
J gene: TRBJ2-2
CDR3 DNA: TGTGCCAGCAGCTTAAATACCGGGGAGCTGTTTTTT
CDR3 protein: CASSLNTGELFF

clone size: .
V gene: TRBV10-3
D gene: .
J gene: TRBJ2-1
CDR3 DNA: TGTGCCATCAGTAACCGGCCGGAGGGCCATGAGCAGTTCTTC
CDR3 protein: CAISNRPEGHEQFF

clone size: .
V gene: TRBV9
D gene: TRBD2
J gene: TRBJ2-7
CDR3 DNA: TGTGCCAGCAGCGTAGAGGCCGGGGGGGGCTACGAGCAGTACTTC
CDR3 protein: CASSVEAGGGYEQYF

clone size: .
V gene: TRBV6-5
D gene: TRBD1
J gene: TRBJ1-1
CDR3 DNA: TGTGCCAGCAGTTCCCCGACAGGGGCGAACACTGAAGCTTTCTTT
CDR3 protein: CASSSPTGANTEAFF

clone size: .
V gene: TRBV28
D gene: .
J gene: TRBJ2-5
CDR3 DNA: TGTGCCAGCAGTTTTAACCCCGGGGGATCACAAGAGACCCAGTACTTC
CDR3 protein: CASSFNPGGSQETQYF

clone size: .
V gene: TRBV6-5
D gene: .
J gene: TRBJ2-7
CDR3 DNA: TGTGCCAGCAGTTATGGTGCCCAAAACTCCTACGAGCAGTACTTC
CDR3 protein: CASSYGAQNSYEQYF

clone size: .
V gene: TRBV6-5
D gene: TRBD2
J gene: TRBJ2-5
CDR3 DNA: TGTGCCAGCAGTAATAGCGGGAGGCCTGAAGAGACCCAGTACTTC
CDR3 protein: CASSNSGRPEETQYF

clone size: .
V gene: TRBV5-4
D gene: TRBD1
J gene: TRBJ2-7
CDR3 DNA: TGTGCCAGCAGCTTGGCGGGACAGACCTACGAGCAGTACTTC
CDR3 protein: CASSLAGQTYEQYF

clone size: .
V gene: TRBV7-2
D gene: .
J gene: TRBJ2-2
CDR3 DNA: TGTGCCAGCAGCTTAATCGTCCGAGAGGCACCGAACACCGGGGAGCTGTTTTTT
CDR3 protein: CASSLIVREAPNTGELFF

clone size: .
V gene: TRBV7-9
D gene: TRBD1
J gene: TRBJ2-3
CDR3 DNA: TGTGCCAGCAGCCCTGGACAGGGCCCAGATACGCAGTATTTT
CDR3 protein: CASSPGQGPDTQYF

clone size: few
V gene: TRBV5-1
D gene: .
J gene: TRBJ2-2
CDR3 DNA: TGCGCCAGCAGCTCACAGGGAAACACCGGGGAGCTGTTTTTT
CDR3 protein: CASSSQGNTGELFF

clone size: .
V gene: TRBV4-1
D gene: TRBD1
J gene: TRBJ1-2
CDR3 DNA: TGCGCCAGCAGCCAAGGACAGGGGGCCCTCGAATCAGCTAACTATGGCTACACCTTC
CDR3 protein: CASSQGQGALESANYGYTF

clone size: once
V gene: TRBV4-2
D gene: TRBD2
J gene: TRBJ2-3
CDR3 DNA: TGTGCCAGCAGCCAAAGGCTAGCGGGAGCAGATACGCAGTATTTT
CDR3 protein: CASSQRLAGADTQYF

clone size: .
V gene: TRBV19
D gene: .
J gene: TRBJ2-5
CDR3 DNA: TGTGCCAGTAGTATAGGCATAGGCAAGGAGACCCAGTACTTC
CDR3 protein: CASSIGIGKETQYF

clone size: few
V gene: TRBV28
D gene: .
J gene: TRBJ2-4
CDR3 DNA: TGTGCCAGCAGTTTATGGTTGAGTGGTGGGGATGAGGATGGAAACATTCAGTACTTC
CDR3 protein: CASSLWLSGGDEDGNIQYF

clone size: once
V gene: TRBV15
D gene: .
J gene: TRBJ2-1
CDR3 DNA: TGTGCCACCAGCAGAGATAGGGGTTATGAGCAGTTCTTC
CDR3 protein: CATSRDRGYEQFF

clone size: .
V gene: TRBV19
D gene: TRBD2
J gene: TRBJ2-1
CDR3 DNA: TGTGCCAGTAGTATAGTAACCCTAGCGGGAGGCCCAACCTACAATGAGCAGTTCTTC
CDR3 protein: CASSIVTLAGGPTYNEQFF

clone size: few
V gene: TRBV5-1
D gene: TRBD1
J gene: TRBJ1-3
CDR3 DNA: TGCGCCAGCAGCCATGGGACAGGCGTCTCTGGAAACACCATATATTTT
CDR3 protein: CASSHGTGVSGNTIYF

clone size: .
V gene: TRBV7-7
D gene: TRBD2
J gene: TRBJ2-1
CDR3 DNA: TGTGCTAGCAGCTTGGGGACTAGCGGGAGTGGGGAGCAGTTCTTC
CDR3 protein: CASSLGTSGSGEQFF

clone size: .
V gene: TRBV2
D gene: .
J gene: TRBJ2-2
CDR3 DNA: TGTGCCAGCAGCAGAACAGGAGTGAACACCGGGGAGCTGTTTTTT
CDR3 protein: CASSRTGVNTGELFF

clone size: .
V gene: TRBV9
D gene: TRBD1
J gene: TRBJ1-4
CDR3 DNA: TGTGCCAGCAGCTCCTCGACAGGGATGGCAACTAATGAAAAACTGTTTTTT
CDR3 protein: CASSSSTGMATNEKLFF

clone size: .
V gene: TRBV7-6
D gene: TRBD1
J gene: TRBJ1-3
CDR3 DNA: TGTGCCAGCAGCTCGTGGACAGGGAGAGGAAACACCATATATTTT
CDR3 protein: CASSSWTGRGNTIYF

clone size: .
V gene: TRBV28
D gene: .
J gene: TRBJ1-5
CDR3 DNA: TGTGCCAGCAGTTTCCTAACCCTACTCAGCAATCAGCCCCAGCATTTT
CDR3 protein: CASSFLTLLSNQPQHF

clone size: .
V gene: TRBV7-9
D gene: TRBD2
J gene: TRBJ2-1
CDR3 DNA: TGTGCCAGCAGCCCCCGACTAGCGGGAGCCTTATACAATGAGCAGTTCTTC
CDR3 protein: CASSPRLAGALYNEQFF

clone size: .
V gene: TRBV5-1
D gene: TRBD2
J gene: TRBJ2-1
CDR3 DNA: TGCGCCAGCAGCTCCGGGGGGGGTAGAGACAATGAGCAGTTCTTC
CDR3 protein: CASSSGGGRDNEQFF

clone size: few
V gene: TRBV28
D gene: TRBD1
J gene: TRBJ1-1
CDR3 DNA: TGTGCCAGCAGTCTTGGGACAGGGGTAAACACTGAAGCTTTCTTT
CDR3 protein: CASSLGTGVNTEAFF

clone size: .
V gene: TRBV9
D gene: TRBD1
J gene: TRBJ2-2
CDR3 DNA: TGTGCCAGCAGCGCACTACAGGGGGCGAACACCGGGGAGCTGTTTTTT
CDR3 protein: CASSALQGANTGELFF

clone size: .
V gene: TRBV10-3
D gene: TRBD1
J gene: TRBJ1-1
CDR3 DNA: TGTGCCATCAGGGACAGGGGTTCCTATGGTGAAGCTTTCTTT
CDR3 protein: CAIRDRGSYGEAFF

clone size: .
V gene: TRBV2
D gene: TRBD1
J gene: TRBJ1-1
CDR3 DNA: TGTGCCAGCAGTGGGTACAGGGGGGAGGCCACTGAAGCTTTCTTT
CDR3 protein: CASSGYRGEATEAFF

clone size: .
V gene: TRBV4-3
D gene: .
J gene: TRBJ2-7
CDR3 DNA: TGCGCCAGCAGCCGTCCTCCCGATCCCTACGAGCAGTACTTC
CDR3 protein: CASSRPPDPYEQYF

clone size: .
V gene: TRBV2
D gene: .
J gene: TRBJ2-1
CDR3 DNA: TGTGCCAGCAGTGAAGGGGTCTTATCCTACAATGAGCAGTTCTTC
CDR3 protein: CASSEGVLSYNEQFF

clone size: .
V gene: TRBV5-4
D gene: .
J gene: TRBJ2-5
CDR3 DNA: TGTGCCAGCAGCTTGGCCGGTCTAGAAGAGACCCAGTACTTC
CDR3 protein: CASSLAGLEETQYF

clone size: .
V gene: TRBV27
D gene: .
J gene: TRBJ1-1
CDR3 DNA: TGTGCCAGCAGTCGAGGTTTGAACACTGAAGCTTTCTTT
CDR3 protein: CASSRGLNTEAFF

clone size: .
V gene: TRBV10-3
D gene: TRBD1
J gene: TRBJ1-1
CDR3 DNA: TGTGCCATCAGGACCGATCAGGGGGCCACTGAAGCTTTCTTT
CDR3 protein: CAIRTDQGATEAFF

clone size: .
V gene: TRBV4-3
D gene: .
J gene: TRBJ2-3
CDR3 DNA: TGCGCCAGCAGACCGGAGCTAGCGTGGAGCACAGATACGCAGTATTTT
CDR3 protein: CASRPELAWSTDTQYF

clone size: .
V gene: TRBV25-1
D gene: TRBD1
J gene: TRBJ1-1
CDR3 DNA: TGTGCCAGCAGTCCAGGACAGGGGGAAGCTTTCTTT
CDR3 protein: CASSPGQGEAFF

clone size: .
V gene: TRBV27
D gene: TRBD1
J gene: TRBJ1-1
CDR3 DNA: TGTGCCAGCAGGACAAACAGGGGTGACACTGAAGCTTTCTTT
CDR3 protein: CASRTNRGDTEAFF

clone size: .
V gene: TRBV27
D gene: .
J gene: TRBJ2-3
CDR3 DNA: TGTGCCAGCAGAGGCCTAATACAAGATACGCAGTATTTT
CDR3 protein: CASRGLIQDTQYF

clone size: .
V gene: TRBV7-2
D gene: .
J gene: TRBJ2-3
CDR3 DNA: TGTGCCAGCAGCTCCTGGGGGGAGTACGGCACAGATACGCAGTATTTT
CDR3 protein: CASSSWGEYGTDTQYF